This TCR beta chain came from a study of spatial heterogeneity in lung cancer. Study-level points and caveats: Relative to follow-up, resection was when ubiquitous expanded tumor TCRs appeared more in blood.

This clonotype was seen at least ten times. Its target is not known. TCRdb processed the 5' RACE reads anew with MiXCR; each CDR3 protein has one entry. The table lists 60,000 to 75,000 distinct CDR3 sequences, under 7.5% of them singletons. The time point here: sample taken at primary tumor resection. Donors were some 72 untreated early-stage non-small cell lung cancer patients. V dropped 1 base and J dropped 1 base, with 14 bases sitting between them. The CDR3 runs 15 residues. Germline CDR1 is DFQATT and CDR2 is SNEGSKA (reference sequence). This rearrangement joins TRBV20-1 to TRBJ2-7; the D is unclear. The sequencing here drew on PBMCs, taken at surgery. The TCR was taken from a female donor with early-stage non-small cell lung cancer. Here the CDR3 reads CSARAHELSSYEQYV. The DNA of the CDR3 is TGCAGTGCTAGAGCCCACGAGCTATCATCCTACGAGCAGTACGTC.